This T cell receptor beta chain was sequenced for a study of blood T cell repertoires in COVID-19. Study at large: There were acute and convalescent COVID-19 samples, and they came from the United States, Italy and Spain. Sources were T cells, B-cell-depleted T cells, or PBMCs; the material itself was cDNA or gDNA.

Germline V gene data show CDR1 as SGHVS and CDR2 as FQNEAQ. The CDR3 contains 13 residues. Losses at the gene ends were 5 bases for V and 7 bases for J; bases not matched to a gene: 4. Authors' data handling: Using reference gene primer amplification, nucleated cell counts were estimated. Assay: immunoSEQ multiplex PCR; the TCRdb copy retains only in-frame clones and omits some. Clone size and the V and J calls come from that table; the DNA yielded D and trimming. Found here are tens of thousands of clones, nearly 90% of them singletons; the top ten hold 8% to 10%. The sequence was collected from a man in his fifties with active COVID-19. Sample: peripheral blood. This chain connects TRBV7-8 to TRBJ2-1; 8 nucleotides line up with TRBD1. This chain's CDR3 is CASSTDRGNEQFF. CDR3 coding DNA: TGTGCCAGCAGCACAGACAGGGGTAATGAGCAGTTCTTC. The whole variable domain, remainder taken from reference TRBV7-8 and TRBJ2-1, is GAGVSQSPRYKVAKRGQDVALRCDPISGHVSLFWYQQALGQGPEFLTYFQNEAQLDKSGLPSDRFFAERPEGSVSTLKIQRTQQEDSAVYLCASSTDRGNEQFFGPGTRLTVL.